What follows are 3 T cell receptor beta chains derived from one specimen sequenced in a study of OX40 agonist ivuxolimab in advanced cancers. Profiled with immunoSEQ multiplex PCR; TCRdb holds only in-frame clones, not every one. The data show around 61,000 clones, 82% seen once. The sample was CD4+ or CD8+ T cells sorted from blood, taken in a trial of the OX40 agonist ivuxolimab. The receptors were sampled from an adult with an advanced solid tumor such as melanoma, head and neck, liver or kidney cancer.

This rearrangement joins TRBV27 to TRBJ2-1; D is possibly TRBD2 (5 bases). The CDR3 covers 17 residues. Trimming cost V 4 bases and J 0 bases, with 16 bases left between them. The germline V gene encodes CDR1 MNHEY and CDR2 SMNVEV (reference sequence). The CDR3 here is CASSSPIAKSSYNEQFF. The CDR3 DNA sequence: TGTGCCAGCAGTTCACCCATAGCGAAAAGCTCCTACAATGAGCAGTTCTTC.

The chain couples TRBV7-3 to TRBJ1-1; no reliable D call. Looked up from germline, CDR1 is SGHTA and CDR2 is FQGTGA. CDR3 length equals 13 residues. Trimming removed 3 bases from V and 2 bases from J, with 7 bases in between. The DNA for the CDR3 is TGTGCCAGCAGCTTGGATTTAAACACTGAAGCTTTCTTT. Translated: CASSLDLNTEAFF.

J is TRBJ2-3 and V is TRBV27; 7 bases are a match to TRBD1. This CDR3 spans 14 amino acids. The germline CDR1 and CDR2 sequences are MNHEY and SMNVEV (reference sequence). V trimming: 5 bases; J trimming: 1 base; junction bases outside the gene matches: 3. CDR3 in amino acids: CASSPGQGTDTQYF. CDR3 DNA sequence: TGTGCCAGCAGTCCCGGACAGGGCACAGATACGCAGTATTTT.